Sequencing of this T cell receptor beta chain was carried out in a study of blood T cell repertoires in COVID-19. About the study: Spain, Italy and the United States supplied samples that represented acute and convalescent COVID-19. Sources were T cells, B-cell-depleted T cells, or PBMCs; the material itself was cDNA or gDNA.

Per the original methods: It was from reference gene primer amplification that nucleated cell counts were estimated. Profiling relied on immunoSEQ multiplex PCR, and the TCRdb table lists in-frame clones only, not all of them. The V and J calls and clone size are taken from that table; D and trimming were inferred from the DNA. The sample has some 130,000 clones, 60% to 80% seen once. J lost 0 bases, V lost 4 bases, and 6 bases had no gene match. This CDR3 has 16 amino acids. CDR1 is LGHDT, CDR2 YNNKEL, per germline (reference sequence). This receptor was identified in a woman aged 70-85 years with acute or convalescent COVID-19. Sequencing was performed on peripheral blood. This sequence joins TRBV3-1 (or the pseudogene TRBV3-2) and TRBJ2-1; 7 bases map to TRBD1. The CDR3 region has the DNA TGTGCCAGCAGCCCACGGACAGGCCTCTCCTACAATGAGCAGTTCTTC. This encodes CASSPRTGLSYNEQFF.